This entry lists 11 T cell receptor beta chains sequenced from one sample in a study of CD8 T cells in ankylosing spondylitis. A single record per CDR3 protein comes from TCRdb applying MiXCR to the 5' RACE reads. The data hold 200,000 to 300,000 distinct CDR3 sequences, with roughly 25% observed a single time. Sequencing used blood, either unsorted or a sorted T cell fraction (not recorded which). These receptors were taken from a male donor with ankylosing spondylitis or in good health (not recorded which).

In its sample, this clonotype was seen once. This sequence joins TRBV6-1 and TRBJ2-5; 9 positions match TRBD1. The V gene's germline CDR1 is MNHNS and CDR2 SASEGT. Trimming cost V 6 bases and J 0 bases; bases outside gene matches: 8. This CDR3 is 16 amino acids long. CDR3 residues: CASRSDRGSYQETQYF. In DNA form, the CDR3 reads TGTGCCAGCAGATCCGACAGGGGGTCTTACCAAGAGACCCAGTACTTC.

Many counts were recorded for this clonotype. This chain joins TRBV9 and TRBJ2-1; D is unresolved. Germline lookup yields CDR1 SGDLS and CDR2 YYNGEE. The CDR3 has 14 residues. V shed 3 bases and J shed 6 bases, with 13 bases lying between them. The CDR3, as DNA: TGTGCCAGCAGCGCAGGAACGGACGGCAATGAGCAGTTCTTC. Its translation is CASSAGTDGNEQFF.

The genes are TRBV12-3 or TRBV12-4 and TRBJ2-3, with D possibly called TRBD1 or TRBD2 (7 bases each). V gave up 11 bases and J gave up 1 base, with 28 bases separating them. The CDR3 is 18 residues long. The CDR3 here is CALSSRQGRGGGTDTQYF. DNA for the CDR3: TGTGCCCTCAGCTCCAGACAGGGACGGGGAGGGGGCACAGATACGCAGTATTTT.

This clonotype was found many times. V and J are TRBV18 and TRBJ2-1; 7 bases fit TRBD1. J was trimmed by 8 bases and V by 0 bases; bases with no gene match: 7. The CDR3 extends over 15 amino acids. The germline V gene has CDR1 KGHSH and CDR2 LQKENI. CDR3 bases: TGTGCCAGCTCACCACCGAGCACAGGGGATTATGAGCAGTTCTTC. Translating it yields CASSPPSTGDYEQFF.

The chain uses TRBV10-3 and TRBJ2-4, with TRBD1 matching over 11 bases. CDR1 is ENHRY and CDR2 is SYGVKD in the germline V gene. The CDR3 is 11 residues long. After removal of 6 bases from V and 11 bases from J, the junction contained 0 bases not matched to a gene. The CDR3 DNA is TGTGCCATCAGGGACAGGGGGCTTCAGTACTTC. This codes for CAIRDRGLQYF.

As for this clonotype: Germline and junction disagree at one end, which may indicate a read error. This chain links TRBV7-6 with TRBJ1-1; D unclear. Germline V lookup: CDR1 SGHVS, CDR2 FNYEAQ. There are 12 residues in the CDR3. CDR3 nucleotides: TGTACCAGCAGCCCAATGAACACTGAAGCTTTCTTT. Protein: CTSSPMNTEAFF.

Many counts were recorded for this clonotype. J is TRBJ2-7 and V is TRBV3-1; D might be TRBD2 (6 bases). Trimming removed 5 bases from V and 0 bases from J, with 14 bases in between. The CDR3 has 15 amino acids. Germline lookup yields CDR1 LGHDT and CDR2 YNNKEL (reference sequence). CDR3 loop: CASSSAGLISYEQYF. DNA of the CDR3: TGTGCCAGCAGCTCTGCCGGACTAATCTCCTACGAGCAGTACTTC.

This clonotype was picked up many times. This rearrangement joins TRBV4-1 to TRBJ2-7; tentatively, D is TRBD1 (6 bases). Trimming removed 1 base at V and 2 bases at J, with 9 bases between. This CDR3 has 14 amino acids. In germline, CDR1 is MGHRA, CDR2 YSYEKL. In DNA form, the CDR3 reads TGCGCCAGCAGCCAAGCAGGGGTACCCTACGAGCAGTACTTC. Translation gives CASSQAGVPYEQYF.

The genes are TRBV20-1 and TRBJ2-5, with 7 positions matching TRBD1. With 0 bases clipped from V and 3 bases from J, the junction kept 16 bases outside the gene matches. Germline-derived CDR1 and CDR2 are DFQATT and SNEGSKA (reference sequence). The CDR3 runs to 18 residues. In nucleotides, the CDR3 is TGCAGTGCTAGAGAGAGAGGGGGCAACACAGGGACGGAAGAGACCCAGTACTTC. It codes for CSARERGGNTGTEETQYF.

This chain links TRBV12-3 or TRBV12-4 with TRBJ1-1, with TRBD1 as a possible D gene (6 bases). The CDR3 covers 14 residues. V gave up 3 bases and J gave up 5 bases, with 13 bases separating them. CDR3 protein: CASSFGGARTEAFF. DNA for the CDR3: TGTGCCAGCAGTTTTGGGGGGGCGCGGACTGAAGCTTTCTTT.

Worth noting for this clonotype: A much larger clone differs by one base, so this may be a read error. CDR3 in amino acids: CAISGTDGSFNEQFF. The CDR3 coding sequence is TGTGCCATCAGTGGGACAGACGGCTCCTTCAATGAGCAGTTTTTC. V and J are TRBV10-3 and TRBJ2-1; perhaps TRBD1 as D (6 bases). Germline CDR1 reads ENHRY; CDR2 reads SYGVKD. The CDR3 is 15 residues long.